This TCR beta chain was obtained from a study of T cells in narcolepsy (dated by TCRdb to the late 2010s). The study in broad terms: Healthy control donors were enrolled in the study alongside patients who had narcolepsy type 1 or type 2 (NT1, NT2). To look for autoreactive T cells in narcolepsy patients that target self-antigens of hypocretin neurons (hypocretin, TRIB2), the study used TCR Vbeta sequencing to follow clonotypes in blood and CSF. The paper's findings and limits, for the study overall: No sequences matching autoreactive T cell clones were contained in some blood memory CD4+ repertoires from patients and controls. Patients and controls had comparable numbers of sequenced blood memory CD4+ clonotypes, averaging about 39,000 and 35,000, respectively. Autoreactive clonotypes were reported to be detected serially in the blood of the same patients and of different patients, but not in the blood of healthy controls. Plots that compared CSF and blood CD4+ T cell clonotypes from the same patient highlighted HCRT-specific and TRIB2-specific autoreactive clonotypes.

Preparation of the library involved the immunoSEQ multiplex PCR assay. TCRdb stores this immuneACCESS table with in-frame sequences only. Part of the clones is absent; in the studies checked, under half of the shortfall reflects unresolved V genes, and no reason is known for the rest. The sample table shows over 30,000 clones, and approximately 84% are seen once. The ten largest clones represent 1.3% of the sample. With respect to this clone: The target of this receptor is not known. Per-nucleotide qualities are absent, and no much larger clonotype sits a single base away.

For TCR Vbeta sequencing, memory CD4+ T cells were sorted ex vivo from the peripheral blood of narcolepsy patients and healthy controls. V lost 5 bases and J lost 2 bases, and the count of bases not matched to a germline gene is 5. CDR1 and CDR2, looked up from the germline V gene, are SNHLY and FYNNEI. CDR3 length: 15 amino acids, cysteine to phenylalanine. CDR3 DNA is the only sequence kept; it has 45 bases, read in frame from the first base. Recombination joined TRBV2 with TRBJ1-5; TRBD1 fits 8 bases in the junction. This TCR derives from a human donor with narcolepsy. The sample comprised CD45RA- memory CD4+ T cells from PBMCs. The meaning of the sample's cell subset or site label: memory T cells sorted ex vivo from peripheral blood. The DNA is TGTGCCAGCAGTCCGACAGGGGTCGGCAATCAGCCCCAGCATTTT. This yields the protein CASSPTGVGNQPQHF.